Shown below are 19 T cell receptor beta chains from a single sample sequenced in a study of blood T cell repertoires in COVID-19. TCRdb keeps only in-frame clones here, not all; method: immunoSEQ multiplex PCR. The sample lists under 20,000 clones, 80% to 90% occurring once. The specimen was peripheral blood. The receptors originated from a man aged 55 to 70 with acute or convalescent COVID-19.

The chain recombines TRBV18 with TRBJ1-5, with 9 bases that match TRBD1. This CDR3 region has 13 residues. Germline V lookup: CDR1 KGHSH, CDR2 LQKENI. V trimming: 5 bases; J trimming: 6 bases; junction bases outside the gene matches: 2. The CDR3 coding sequence is TGTGCCAGCTCAGACAGGGGGACTCAGCCCCAGCATTTT. This codes for CASSDRGTQPQHF.

The CDR3 DNA sequence: TGTGCCAGCAGCTCCGGGACAGGGTCCTACAATGAGCAGTTCTTC. This translates into CASSSGTGSYNEQFF. The chain employs TRBV7-2 and TRBJ2-1; TRBD1 matches 9 bases. This CDR3 contains 15 residues. V shed 4 bases, J shed 1 base, and the junction held 2 bases outside the gene matches. CDR1 is SGHTA, CDR2 FQGNSA, per germline. Together with reference TRBV7-2 and TRBJ2-1, the CDR3 gives the full variable domain: GAGVSQSPSNKVTEKGKDVELRCDPISGHTALYWYRQSLGQGLEFLIYFQGNSAPDKSGLPSDRFSAERTGGSVSTLTIQRTQQEDSAVYLCASSSGTGSYNEQFFGPGTRLTVL.

CDR3 DNA sequence: TGCGCCAGCAGCCAAGCCGGGACAGGATACAATGAGCAGTTCTTC. Translated: CASSQAGTGYNEQFF. This chain connects TRBV4-1 to TRBJ2-1; 8 bases agree with TRBD1. The CDR3 sequence is 15 residues long. Losses at the gene ends were 1 base for V and 4 bases for J; bases not matched to a gene: 3. Per the germline V gene, CDR1 is MGHRA and CDR2 is YSYEKL.

The sample holds a few counts of this clone. Other DNA sequences in the same sample also yield this CDR3. V gene TRBV6-5 combines with J gene TRBJ1-1; 9 bases agree with TRBD1. V trimming: 2 bases; J trimming: 0 bases; junction bases outside the gene matches: 4. Germline CDR1 and CDR2: MNHEY and SVGAGI. There are 16 residues in the CDR3. The CDR3 DNA reads as TGTGCCAGCAGTTACCTGGGACAGGGATTGAACACTGAAGCTTTCTTT. It specifies CASSYLGQGLNTEAFF.

The chain links TRBV18 to TRBJ1-4; D not resolved. CDR1 is KGHSH and CDR2 is LQKENI in the germline V gene. V gave up 8 bases and J gave up 7 bases, with 17 bases separating them. The CDR3 sequence is 14 residues long. The CDR3 bases are TGTGCCAGCACCAGTCAGTGGAGTACTGAAAAACTGTTTTTT. It yields the protein CASTSQWSTEKLFF.

In DNA, the CDR3 is TGTGCCATCAGTTTGCAGGGGGCGGACACTGAAGCTTTCTTT. This codes for CAISLQGADTEAFF. This chain connects TRBV10-3 to TRBJ1-1; 8 nucleotides align to TRBD1. J gave up 3 bases and V 5 bases, and 5 bases lay outside the gene matches. Looked up from germline, CDR1 is ENHRY and CDR2 is SYGVKD. The CDR3 is 14 residues long.

The chain links TRBV7-9 to TRBJ2-3; 7 bases are a match to TRBD1. This CDR3 has 15 residues. Germline V gene data show CDR1 as SEHNR and CDR2 as FQNEAQ (reference sequence). The trim removed 3 bases at V and 2 bases at J, leaving 5 bases unmatched. The CDR3 DNA is TGTGCCAGCAGCTTCGGACAGGCCGTCACAGATACGCAGTATTTT. As protein: CASSFGQAVTDTQYF. The whole variable domain, filled in from reference TRBV7-9 and TRBJ2-3, reads DTGVSQNPRHKITKRGQNVTFRCDPISEHNRLYWYRQTLGQGPEFLTYFQNEAQLEKSRLLSDRFSAERPKGSFSTLEIQRTEQGDSAMYLCASSFGQAVTDTQYFGPGTRLTVL.

This chain uses TRBV18 with TRBJ2-7, with D tentatively TRBD1 (5 bases). The germline V gene has CDR1 KGHSH and CDR2 LQKENI. Trimming removed 6 bases from V and 1 base from J, with 10 bases in between. The length of the CDR3 is 13 residues. CDR3 amino acids: CASSQQVSYEQYF. The CDR3 nucleotides are TGTGCCAGCTCCCAACAGGTTTCCTACGAGCAGTACTTC.

This clone was counted between two and nine times. V is TRBV2 and J is TRBJ2-1, with a possible D match to TRBD1 (5 bases). V lost 2 bases and J lost 6, with 14 bases in between. There are 15 residues in the CDR3. Germline values: CDR1 SNHLY, CDR2 FYNNEI. The CDR3 reads CASSEQGEGFNEQFF. The CDR3, as DNA: TGTGCCAGCAGTGAACAAGGGGAAGGTTTCAATGAGCAGTTCTTC.

This clone was counted a few times. This chain connects TRBV5-8 to TRBJ1-5, with 7 nucleotides matching TRBD1. CDR3 size: 14 residues. Trimming took 1 base from V and 4 from J; bases not matched to a gene: 2. Germline-derived CDR1 and CDR2 are SGHTS and YDEGEE. The CDR3 DNA reads TGTGCCAGCAGCTTGTTCAGGGGGAATCAGCCCCAGCATTTT. Amino acids: CASSLFRGNQPQHF.

The chain employs TRBV11-1 and TRBJ2-7; D not resolved. V gave up 4 bases and J gave up 0 bases, with 7 bases separating them. From germline, CDR1 is SGHAT and CDR2 FQDESV (reference sequence). The CDR3 sequence is 13 residues long. In nucleotides, the CDR3 is TGTGCCAGCAGCTACAGTTTCTCCTACGAGCAGTACTTC. This translates into CASSYSFSYEQYF.

In DNA form, the CDR3 reads TGTGCCACCAGTGGGACGTCTGGACAGGCCTCCTACGAGCAGTACTTC. Its translation: CATSGTSGQASYEQYF. The gene calls are TRBV24-1 and TRBJ2-7, with 7 bases that match TRBD1. This CDR3 spans 16 amino acids. Germline CDR1 reads KGHDR; CDR2 reads SFDVKD. V was clipped by 5 bases and J by 0 bases; unmatched bases: 9.

This clone was found once. The chain is built from TRBV27 and TRBJ2-1; TRBD1 might be the D (5 bases). V was trimmed by 9 bases and J by 3 bases, leaving 15 bases between them. Per germline, CDR1 MNHEY and CDR2 SMNVEV (reference sequence). This CDR3 has 14 residues. The CDR3 sequence is CASTGPSLYNEQFF. CDR3 nucleotide sequence: TGTGCCAGTACAGGACCCTCCCTCTACAATGAGCAGTTCTTC.

CDR3 sequence reads: CASSLSRTYEQYF. CDR3 in DNA: TGCGCCAGCAGCTTGAGCAGGACCTACGAGCAGTACTTC. The chain employs TRBV5-1 and TRBJ2-7, with unresolved D. Trimming took off 1 base at V and 2 bases at J, with 7 bases between the two ends. The CDR3 length is 13 residues. CDR1 and CDR2 (germline): SGHRS, YFSETQ.

The chain is built from TRBV19 and TRBJ2-7; 11 bases agree with TRBD2. Germline values: CDR1 LNHDA, CDR2 SQIVND (reference sequence). After removal of 4 bases from V and 0 bases from J, the junction contained 2 bases not matched to a gene. The CDR3 has 15 amino acids. The CDR3 reads CASSTTSGGSYEQYF. The CDR3 nucleotides are TGTGCCAGTAGTACTACTAGCGGGGGCTCCTACGAGCAGTACTTC. Looking up the rest from reference TRBV19 and TRBJ2-7 gives the full variable domain: DGGITQSPKYLFRKEGQNVTLSCEQNLNHDAMYWYRQDPGQGLRLIYYSQIVNDFQKGDIAEGYSVSREKKESFPLTVTSAQKNPTAFYLCASSTTSGGSYEQYFGPGTRLTVT.

The chain recombines TRBV29-1 with TRBJ1-1; D possibly corresponds to TRBD1 (5 bases). V was shortened by 4 bases and J by 4 bases, with 16 bases between the two germline ends. Germline V gene data show CDR1 as SQVTM and CDR2 as ANQGSEA. The CDR3 spans 14 residues. Here the CDR3 DNA reads TGCAGCGTTGCGGGCAGGGCCGGGTTCACTGAAGCTTTCTTT. This gives the protein CSVAGRAGFTEAFF. Based on the CDR3 plus reference TRBV29-1 and TRBJ1-1, the full variable domain is SAVISQKPSRDICQRGTSLTIQCQVDSQVTMMFWYRQQPGQSLTLIATANQGSEATYESGFVIDKFPISRPNLTFSTLTVSNMSPEDSSIYLCSVAGRAGFTEAFFGQGTRLTVV.

The chain employs TRBV13 and TRBJ2-1; maybe TRBD1 (6 bases). V was cut by 4 bases and J by 9 bases, with 16 bases left in between. The CDR3 has 14 amino acids. The germline V gene encodes CDR1 PRHDT and CDR2 FYEKMQ (reference sequence). CDR3 sequence: CASSSTGLRGEQFF. For the CDR3, the DNA is TGTGCCAGCAGCTCGACAGGTCTAAGGGGTGAGCAGTTCTTC. The variable domain in full, with the rest retrieved from reference TRBV13 and TRBJ2-1, is AAGVIQSPRHLIKEKRETATLKCYPIPRHDTVYWYQQGPGQDPQFLISFYEKMQSDKGSIPDRFSAQQFSDYHSELNMSSLELGDSALYFCASSSTGLRGEQFFGPGTRLTVL.

V usage is TRBV2 and J usage is TRBJ2-3, with 9 positions matching TRBD2. Trimming took 9 bases from V and 2 from J; bases not matched to a gene: 3. Germline CDR1 and CDR2: SNHLY and FYNNEI. The length of the CDR3 is 13 residues. CDR3 sequence (DNA): TGTGCCAGTGCGGGAGGGGCCACAGATACGCAGTATTTT. This translates into CASAGGATDTQYF.

This clone was counted only a few times. The DNA of the CDR3 is TGCGCCAGCAGCTTGGGTTTTAAGGGGGCATCGTCCTACAATGAGCAGTTCTTC. Residues: CASSLGFKGASSYNEQFF. This chain uses TRBV5-1 with TRBJ2-1; 7 nucleotides agree with TRBD1. Germline assignment: CDR1 SGHRS and CDR2 YFSETQ. This CDR3 spans 18 amino acids. The V segment lost 0 bases and the J segment 1 base; nucleotides outside the gene matches: 10.